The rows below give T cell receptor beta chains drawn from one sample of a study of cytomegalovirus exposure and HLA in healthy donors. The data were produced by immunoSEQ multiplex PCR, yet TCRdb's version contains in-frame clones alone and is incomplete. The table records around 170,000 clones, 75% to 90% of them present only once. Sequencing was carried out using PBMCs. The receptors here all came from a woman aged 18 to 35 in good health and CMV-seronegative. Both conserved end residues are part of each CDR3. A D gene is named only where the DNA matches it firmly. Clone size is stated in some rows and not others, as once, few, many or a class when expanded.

cdr3_aa: CAWSKGQQETQYF
cdr3_nt: TGTGCCTGGAGTAAGGGACAGCAAGAGACCCAGTACTTC
j_call: TRBJ2-5
d_call: TRBD1
clone_size: NA
v_call: TRBV30

cdr3_aa: CASSVVPGQNKPDTEAFF
cdr3_nt: TGTGCCAGCAGCGTAGTCCCGGGACAGAATAAACCGGACACTGAAGCTTTCTTT
j_call: TRBJ1-1
d_call: TRBD1
clone_size: NA
v_call: TRBV9

cdr3_aa: CASSSRMAESDQPQHF
cdr3_nt: TGTGCCAGCAGTTCCCGGATGGCGGAGTCCGATCAGCCCCAGCATTTT
j_call: TRBJ1-5
d_call: NA
clone_size: NA
v_call: TRBV27

cdr3_aa: CASSEQVNTEAFF
cdr3_nt: TGTGCCAGCTCCGAACAGGTGAACACTGAAGCTTTCTTT
j_call: TRBJ1-1
d_call: NA
clone_size: NA
v_call: TRBV18

cdr3_aa: CASSSGQVDSGANVLTF
cdr3_nt: TGTGCCAGTAGTTCCGGACAGGTAGACTCTGGGGCCAACGTCCTGACTTTC
j_call: TRBJ2-6
d_call: TRBD1
clone_size: NA
v_call: TRBV19

cdr3_aa: CASSFWSVREQYF
cdr3_nt: TGTGCCAGCAGTTTCTGGTCGGTAAGAGAGCAGTACTTC
j_call: TRBJ2-7
d_call: NA
clone_size: once
v_call: TRBV28

cdr3_aa: CASSLGPGDINYGYTF
cdr3_nt: TGTGCCAGCAGCTTGGGCCCAGGGGATATTAACTATGGCTACACCTTC
j_call: TRBJ1-2
d_call: NA
clone_size: NA
v_call: TRBV5-6

cdr3_aa: CASSSRDRGYNEQFF
cdr3_nt: TGTGCCAGCAGTTCCCGGGATCGGGGGTACAATGAGCAGTTCTTC
j_call: TRBJ2-1
d_call: NA
clone_size: NA
v_call: TRBV7-9

cdr3_aa: CASSPGQGYGYTF
cdr3_nt: TGTGCCAGTAGCCCGGGACAGGGATATGGCTACACCTTC
j_call: TRBJ1-2
d_call: TRBD1
clone_size: once
v_call: TRBV19

cdr3_aa: CASSLTRADEQFF
cdr3_nt: TGTGCTAGCAGCTTAACGAGGGCCGATGAGCAGTTCTTC
j_call: TRBJ2-1
d_call: NA
clone_size: NA
v_call: TRBV7-7

cdr3_aa: CASGLDLVEAFF
cdr3_nt: TGTGCCAGCGGGCTGGATCTGGTCGAAGCTTTCTTT
j_call: TRBJ1-1
d_call: NA
clone_size: NA
v_call: TRBV18

cdr3_aa: CASRPRGWVYGYTF
cdr3_nt: TGTGCCAGCAGACCCAGGGGATGGGTCTATGGCTACACCTTC
j_call: TRBJ1-2
d_call: NA
clone_size: NA
v_call: TRBV6-6

cdr3_aa: CAWTRDRVNTEAFF
cdr3_nt: TGTGCCTGGACCCGGGACAGGGTGAACACTGAAGCTTTCTTT
j_call: TRBJ1-1
d_call: TRBD1
clone_size: NA
v_call: TRBV30

cdr3_aa: CASSIENRVNQPQHF
cdr3_nt: TGTGCCAGTAGTATAGAAAACAGGGTCAATCAGCCCCAGCATTTT
j_call: TRBJ1-5
d_call: NA
clone_size: NA
v_call: TRBV19

cdr3_aa: CASSYPSSSYNSPLHF
cdr3_nt: TGTGCCAGCAGTTATCCTAGTAGCTCCTATAATTCACCCCTCCACTTT
j_call: TRBJ1-6
d_call: NA
clone_size: NA
v_call: TRBV28

cdr3_aa: CASEDSDSNTGELFF
cdr3_nt: TGTGCCAGCGAGGACTCCGACTCGAACACCGGGGAGCTGTTTTTT
j_call: TRBJ2-2
d_call: NA
clone_size: NA
v_call: TRBV7-9

cdr3_aa: CASIINGLAGAYNEQFF
cdr3_nt: TGTGCCAGCATAATAAATGGACTAGCGGGGGCCTACAATGAGCAGTTCTTC
j_call: TRBJ2-1
d_call: TRBD2
clone_size: NA
v_call: TRBV28

cdr3_aa: CASSVLAGGPIIGAEQYF
cdr3_nt: TGTGCCAGCAGCGTTCTAGCGGGGGGGCCGATCATTGGCGCCGAGCAGTACTTC
j_call: TRBJ2-7
d_call: TRBD2
clone_size: NA
v_call: TRBV9

cdr3_aa: CASSLTSGGSNEQFF
cdr3_nt: TGTGCCAGCAGCCTGACTAGCGGGGGTTCCAATGAGCAGTTCTTC
j_call: TRBJ2-1
d_call: TRBD2
clone_size: NA
v_call: TRBV7-9

cdr3_aa: CASSESRMPPYNEQFF
cdr3_nt: TGTGCCAGCAGTGAAAGCAGGATGCCCCCGTACAATGAGCAGTTCTTC
j_call: TRBJ2-1
d_call: NA
clone_size: NA
v_call: TRBV2

cdr3_aa: CASSSTGNQPQHF
cdr3_nt: TGCGCCAGCAGCTCGACAGGGAATCAGCCCCAGCATTTT
j_call: TRBJ1-5
d_call: TRBD1
clone_size: NA
v_call: TRBV5-1

cdr3_aa: CASSRQGSLYEQYF
cdr3_nt: TGTGCCAGCAGCCGACAGGGTTCTTTGTACGAGCAGTACTTC
j_call: TRBJ2-7
d_call: TRBD1
clone_size: NA
v_call: TRBV13

cdr3_aa: CSVGSGDHYEQYF
cdr3_nt: TGCAGCGTTGGATCAGGGGACCACTACGAGCAGTACTTC
j_call: TRBJ2-7
d_call: NA
clone_size: NA
v_call: TRBV29-1

cdr3_aa: CASRGGQLNTEAFF
cdr3_nt: TGTGCCAGCCGAGGGGGACAACTGAACACTGAAGCTTTCTTT
j_call: TRBJ1-1
d_call: NA
clone_size: NA
v_call: TRBV27

cdr3_aa: CAIRPLQGDGYTF
cdr3_nt: TGTGCCATCAGACCCCTACAGGGGGATGGCTACACCTTC
j_call: TRBJ1-2
d_call: TRBD1
clone_size: NA
v_call: TRBV10-3

cdr3_aa: CASSKRREGGSSYEQYF
cdr3_nt: TGTGCCAGCAGCAAAAGGAGAGAGGGGGGGAGCTCCTACGAGCAGTACTTC
j_call: TRBJ2-7
d_call: NA
clone_size: NA
v_call: TRBV21-1

cdr3_aa: CASSHPGQGSTGELFF
cdr3_nt: TGTGCCAGCAGCCATCCGGGTCAGGGGAGCACCGGGGAGCTGTTTTTT
j_call: TRBJ2-2
d_call: NA
clone_size: NA
v_call: TRBV14